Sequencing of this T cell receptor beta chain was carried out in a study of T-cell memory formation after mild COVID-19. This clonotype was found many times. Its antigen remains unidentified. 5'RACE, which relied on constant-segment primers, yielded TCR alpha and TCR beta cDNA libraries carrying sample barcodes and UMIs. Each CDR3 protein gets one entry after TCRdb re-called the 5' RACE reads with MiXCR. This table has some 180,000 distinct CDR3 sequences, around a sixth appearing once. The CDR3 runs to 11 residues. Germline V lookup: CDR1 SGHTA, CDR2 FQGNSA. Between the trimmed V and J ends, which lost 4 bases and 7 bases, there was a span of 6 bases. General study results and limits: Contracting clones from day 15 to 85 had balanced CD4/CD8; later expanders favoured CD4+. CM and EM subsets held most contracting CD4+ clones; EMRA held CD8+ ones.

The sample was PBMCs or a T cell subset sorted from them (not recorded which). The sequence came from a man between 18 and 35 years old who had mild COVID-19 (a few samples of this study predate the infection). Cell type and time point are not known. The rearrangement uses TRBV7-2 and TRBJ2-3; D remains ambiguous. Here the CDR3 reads CASSSQNTQYF. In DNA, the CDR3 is TGTGCCAGCAGCTCGCAGAATACGCAGTATTTT.